In this sample, the clone carrying this T cell receptor beta chain turned up many times. What it binds is unknown. The data were taken from a study of metastatic and nonmetastatic thyroid tumors. For the study at large: Repertoire data that came from the blood and tumor or nodule tissue of malignant and benign thyroid patients were compared.

Findings and limits, study-wide: Reportedly, malignant thyroid tumors had significantly higher TCR beta diversity than benign nodules, in blood and tumor.

Via MiXCR, TCRdb re-called the PCR reads. The sample records 15,000 to 20,000 clones, under 30% being singletons. Every patient was untreated before thyroid surgery. This TCR came from a male donor with papillary thyroid cancer or a benign thyroid nodule (not recorded which). Some clones in this sample may be carry-over from other donors' samples. The sequenced sample consisted of tumor tissue.

CDR3: CASVSLNTEAFF. The CDR3, as DNA: TGTGCCAGCGTGTCCCTAAACACTGAAGCTTTCTTT. V and J are TRBV6-1 and TRBJ1-1; D is undetermined. The germline V and J ends were trimmed by 8 bases and 2 bases, with 9 bases remaining between them. The CDR3 length is 12 residues. Germline values: CDR1 MNHNS, CDR2 SASEGT.